The rows below give T cell receptor beta chains drawn from one sample of a study of blood T cell repertoires in COVID-19. The repertoire was sequenced with immunoSEQ multiplex PCR; TCRdb's copy has only in-frame clones and lacks some. Of about 310,000 clones in the sample, around 86% were seen once. Material: PBMCs or T cells enriched from blood (not recorded which). The origin of the receptors is a man aged 55 to 69 who had recovered from COVID-19. Each CDR3 is given with its conserved first and last residue. The order of the fields is D gene, V gene, J gene, clone size, CDR3 DNA, CDR3 protein. The D gene is left open where the match is weak. Clone size appears in some rows only: once, few, many, or a class for an expanded clone.

>NA|TRBV5-6|TRBJ1-5|few
TGTGCCAGCAGCTTGGGGCAGCTCGGCGGTCAGCCCCAGCATTTT
CASSLGQLGGQPQHF
>TRBD2|TRBV27|TRBJ2-3|NA
TGTGCCAGCAGTCTAGCGGCTAGCACAGATACGCAGTATTTT
CASSLAASTDTQYF
>TRBD1|TRBV29-1|TRBJ2-1|NA
TGCAGCGTTGGGGACAGATCCCTCAATGAGCAGTTCTTC
CSVGDRSLNEQFF
>TRBD1|TRBV28|TRBJ1-1|NA
TGTGCCAGCAGTTTGCCGGGACAGGGACTCCCTGAAGCTTTCTTT
CASSLPGQGLPEAFF
>TRBD2|TRBV5-1|TRBJ2-2|NA
TGCGCCAGCAGCTTAAGGACTAGCTGGACGAGGGCGAACACCGGGGAGCTGTTTTTT
CASSLRTSWTRANTGELFF
>TRBD1|TRBV9|TRBJ1-3|NA
TGTGCCAGCAGCGTAGAGGGACAGCGACCTGGAAACACCATATATTTT
CASSVEGQRPGNTIYF
>NA|TRBV5-4|TRBJ2-7|NA
TGTGCCAGCAGCTTGGATGGCGGGGCGGGAACCTACGAGCAGTACTTC
CASSLDGGAGTYEQYF
>NA|TRBV5-1|TRBJ2-5|NA
TGCGCCAGCAGCTTGGGTAGCGGCCAAGAGACCCAGTACTTC
CASSLGSGQETQYF
>TRBD2|TRBV24-1|TRBJ2-1|NA
TGTGCCACCAGTGATCTATCGGGGGAGGGCGGCTCGTACAATGAGCAGTTCTTC
CATSDLSGEGGSYNEQFF
>NA|TRBV18|TRBJ1-5|NA
TGTGCCAGCTCACCATCGAACAACAATCAGCCCCAGCATTTT
CASSPSNNNQPQHF
>TRBD1|TRBV2|TRBJ2-7|NA
TGTGCCAGCAGTGTTGCCCCACGGGACAGCTACGAGCAGTACTTC
CASSVAPRDSYEQYF
>NA|TRBV6-5|TRBJ2-1|once
TGTGCCAGCAGCGGACAAAGCTCCTACAATGAGCAGTTCTTC
CASSGQSSYNEQFF
>TRBD1|TRBV28|TRBJ2-7|NA
TGTGCCAGCACTTCCCCAGGGACAGGGAGGCGCGAGCAGTACTTC
CASTSPGTGRREQYF
>NA|TRBV19|TRBJ1-5|NA
TGTGCCAGCAACACAGGCTATAGCAATCAGCCCCAGCATTTT
CASNTGYSNQPQHF
>TRBD1|TRBV29-1|TRBJ1-1|NA
TGCAGCGTGCAAACAGGGGAGAACACTGAAGCTTTCTTT
CSVQTGENTEAFF
>NA|TRBV3-1/TRBV3-2|TRBJ2-5|NA
TGTGCCAGCAGCCACAATGGAGCACAAGAGACCCAGTACTTC
CASSHNGAQETQYF
>NA|TRBV9|TRBJ1-4|NA
TGTGCCAGCAGCGGGACAGCTAATGAAAAACTGTTTTTT
CASSGTANEKLFF
>NA|TRBV5-4|TRBJ2-5|once
TGTGCCAGCAGCTCCTCAGGGGTTCGTGAGACCCAGTACTTC
CASSSSGVRETQYF
>NA|TRBV5-1|TRBJ1-1|NA
TGCGCCAGCAGCCGTGCCGGGACACTTACTCAAGCTTTCTTT
CASSRAGTLTQAFF
>TRBD1|TRBV10-2|TRBJ1-2|NA
TGCGCCAGCAGAGCCGGGACAGGGAACTATGGCTACACCTTC
CASRAGTGNYGYTF
>NA|TRBV28|TRBJ1-2|NA
TGTGCCATCCAGGGGCCCTACTATGGCTACACCTTC
CAIQGPYYGYTF
>TRBD1|TRBV7-6|TRBJ1-1|NA
TGTGCCAGCAGCTTAGTGGGACAGTCCACTGAAGCTTTCTTT
CASSLVGQSTEAFF
>NA|TRBV6-2/TRBV6-3|TRBJ2-7|NA
TGTGCCAGCAGTTACCGTCCAGGGACTTACGAGCAGTACTTC
CASSYRPGTYEQYF
>TRBD2|TRBV9|TRBJ2-1|NA
TGTGCCAGCAGCGACGGGACTAGCCTCAATGAGCAGTTCTTC
CASSDGTSLNEQFF
>TRBD1|TRBV7-9|TRBJ2-1|NA
TGTGCCAGCCCTGGGCGGACAGGGAACAATGAGCAGTTCTTC
CASPGRTGNNEQFF
>TRBD2|TRBV14|TRBJ2-5|NA
TGTGCCAGCAGCCAAGTCGGGAGGGAGGGGACCCAGTACTTC
CASSQVGREGTQYF